Listed below are T cell receptor beta chains from one sample, sequenced in a study of graft-versus-host responses after intestinal transplantation. Antigen specificity for these receptors is unknown. Assay: immunoSEQ multiplex PCR; the TCRdb copy retains only in-frame clones and omits some. The table records about 94,000 clones, 91% of them present only once. The sequenced sample was unstimulated CD8+ T cells sorted from spleen or lymph node cells, obtained before intestinal transplant. The origin of the receptors is a human donor who received an intestinal transplant. Both conserved end residues are part of each CDR3.

v_call cdr3_aa
TRBV11-2 CASRDRGYNEQFF
TRBV4-3 CASSQDIGTGLGYTF
TRBV9 CASSSGLGNEQFF
TRBV5-1 CASSLDPGGGNTIYF
TRBV5-1 CASSPRELNEQYF
TRBV27 CASSQRPPGQGRTGELFF
TRBV5-4 CASSSGGNYGYTF
TRBV6-1 CASSELSGPYEQYF
TRBV19 CASSTYPDYGYTF
TRBV11-2 CASSLFAWTIRSEETQYF
TRBV11-3 CASSFRDSYNEQFF
TRBV5-1 CASSLAYQGASEAFF
TRBV14 CASSQTGEGYEQYF
TRBV6-5 CASSYSWQGGNTIYF
TRBV29-1 CSVEPGDRYNEQFF
TRBV6-5 CASSYSIQGSSPLHF
TRBV11-2 CASDGQGPSNTEAFF
TRBV6-5 CASKTGLNEQFF
TRBV4-3 CASSQERTGGGSNQPQHF
TRBV5-4 CASSFGGGQDTQYF
TRBV5-8 CASSWGTSNEQYF
TRBV30 CAWDRGLPDTQYF
TRBV9 CASSATGTGSFGRSYTF
TRBV27 CASSLSGTGSAFF
TRBV7-9 CASSSPRFETGELFF
TRBV7-9 CASSPRQGMASYNEQFF
TRBV27 CASSWTGEDYEQYF
TRBV15 CATSRDMGDTNYEQYF
TRBV12-5 CASGFIYARTSEGLETQYF
TRBV6-1 CASSELGANSYNEQFF
TRBV5-1 CASSFSGSGNEQFF
TRBV5-4 CASSGLQGATGYTF
TRBV4-1 CASSPSPRGQQFF
TRBV6-1 CASSVTGSYEQYF
TRBV2 CASSESSAPYNEQFF
TRBV4-1 CASSQFGQTEAFF
TRBV6-6 CASTPGGYQETQYF
TRBV10-3 CAISESVTSLSPDTQYF
TRBV11-2 CASSLGSGPYNEQFF
TRBV19 CASSIDAGEETQYF
TRBV19 CASSQGPRNEKLFF
TRBV29-1 CSVSGESSYEQYF
TRBV19 CASTASGAGELFF
TRBV7-9 CASSPGQTYEQYF